The rows below give T cell receptor beta chains drawn from one sample of a study of T cell responses to AZD1222 COVID-19 vaccine. Here immunoSEQ multiplex PCR was the method, and the copy in TCRdb shows in-frame clones only, minus some. The sample consists of 64,000 or so clones, roughly 84% of them appearing once. This material consisted of peripheral blood, taken on day 0 of AZD1222 vaccination. Every receptor here comes from an adult in good health. CDR3s include the opening cysteine and the closing phenylalanine or tryptophan. A D gene is named only where the DNA matches it firmly. Not every row has a clone size; where given, it reads once, few, many or a size class.

J gene | D gene | clone size | V gene | CDR3 protein | CDR3 DNA
TRBJ1-2 | NA | few | TRBV12-3/TRBV12-4 | CASTRQGLSSYTF | TGTGCCAGCACTCGGCAGGGGCTTAGTAGCTACACCTTC
TRBJ2-1 | NA | NA | TRBV4-3 | CASSHKQGSYNEQFF | TGCGCCAGCAGCCATAAGCAGGGATCCTACAATGAGCAGTTCTTC
TRBJ2-2 | TRBD1 | NA | TRBV24-1 | CATSDPGQGNTGELFF | TGTGCCACCAGTGATCCGGGACAGGGAAACACCGGGGAGCTGTTTTTT
TRBJ2-2 | TRBD2 | NA | TRBV3-1/TRBV3-2 | CASSQVSAGEGGELFF | TGTGCCAGCAGCCAAGTATCAGCGGGGGAGGGCGGGGAGCTGTTTTTT
TRBJ2-3 | TRBD2 | NA | TRBV29-1 | CSVGLAGGPRTDTQYF | TGCAGCGTTGGGCTAGCGGGGGGGCCGCGCACAGATACGCAGTATTTT
TRBJ2-7 | NA | NA | TRBV5-1 | CASSFKAGRYEQYF | TGCGCCAGCAGCTTTAAGGCAGGGCGCTACGAGCAGTACTTC
TRBJ2-7 | NA | NA | TRBV18 | CASSPPGQISYEQYF | TGTGCCAGCTCACCACCTGGGCAGATAAGCTACGAGCAGTACTTC
TRBJ1-6 | NA | NA | TRBV5-5 | CASSLDSPLHF | TGTGCCAGCAGCTTGGATTCACCCCTCCACTTT
TRBJ1-5 | NA | many | TRBV7-8 | CASSSYRIPSNQPQHF | TGTGCCAGCAGCAGCTACAGGATCCCTAGCAATCAGCCCCAGCATTTT
TRBJ2-1 | NA | NA | TRBV5-6 | CASSLFVYEQFF | TGTGCCAGCAGCTTGTTCGTCTATGAGCAGTTCTTC
TRBJ2-7 | TRBD1 | few | TRBV27 | CASSFGTGISRAQYF | TGTGCCAGCAGTTTCGGGACAGGCATTTCGCGGGCGCAGTACTTC
TRBJ2-2 | TRBD2 | few | TRBV29-1 | CSVRAGWNTGELFF | TGCAGCGTCCGAGCGGGGTGGAACACCGGGGAGCTGTTTTTT
TRBJ2-7 | NA | NA | TRBV29-1 | CSVVLHRGEQYF | TGCAGCGTTGTTCTGCATCGGGGCGAGCAGTACTTC
TRBJ1-5 | NA | NA | TRBV21-1 | CASSHVSGYSNQPQHF | TGTGCCAGCAGCCACGTCTCCGGTTATAGCAATCAGCCCCAGCATTTT
TRBJ2-1 | TRBD1 | few | TRBV9 | CASSVSGQGDGEQFF | TGTGCCAGCAGCGTATCGGGACAGGGGGATGGTGAGCAGTTCTTC
TRBJ2-1 | TRBD2 | NA | TRBV5-1 | CASSAPGRPGRGEQFF | TGCGCCAGCAGCGCCCCCGGGAGGCCGGGCCGAGGTGAGCAGTTCTTC
TRBJ1-1 | TRBD1 | NA | TRBV28 | CASSPSGTANTEAFF | TGTGCCAGCAGTCCCTCCGGGACAGCGAACACTGAAGCTTTCTTT
TRBJ1-4 | TRBD1 | NA | TRBV4-3 | CASSRDRGSANEKLFF | TGCGCCAGCAGCCGGGACAGGGGTTCGGCTAATGAAAAACTGTTTTTT
TRBJ1-1 | NA | NA | TRBV3-1/TRBV3-2 | CASSRRDSEAFF | TGTGCCAGCAGCCGAAGGGATTCCGAAGCTTTCTTT
TRBJ1-6 | TRBD1 | NA | TRBV2 | CASSVDRDSPLHF | TGTGCCAGCAGTGTGGACAGGGATTCACCCCTCCACTTT
TRBJ1-5 | TRBD1 | NA | TRBV7-9 | CASSLGGTGSNQPQHF | TGTGCCAGCAGCTTAGGGGGGACAGGGAGCAATCAGCCCCAGCATTTT
TRBJ2-3 | NA | few | TRBV6-1 | CASSETSASYVPDTQYF | TGTGCCAGCAGTGAAACGTCTGCTAGTTATGTCCCAGATACGCAGTATTTT
TRBJ2-5 | NA | NA | TRBV9 | CASSTGPRGPQYF | TGTGCCAGCAGCACGGGACCGCGGGGGCCCCAGTACTTC
TRBJ1-1 | TRBD1 | NA | TRBV19 | CASRGGVVTEAFF | TGTGCCAGCAGGGGGGGGGTTGTCACTGAAGCTTTCTTT
TRBJ2-7 | NA | NA | TRBV25-1 | CASSEDHGGVSYEQYF | TGTGCCAGCAGTGAGGATCATGGCGGCGTCTCCTACGAGCAGTACTTC
TRBJ2-7 | NA | NA | TRBV14 | CASSPDPSYEQYF | TGTGCCAGCAGCCCCGACCCTTCCTACGAGCAGTACTTC
TRBJ2-1 | TRBD2 | NA | TRBV5-4 | CASSSAGGPNNEQFF | TGTGCCAGCAGCTCTGCGGGGGGGCCCAACAATGAGCAGTTCTTC